This TCR beta chain came from a study of chemoradiotherapy in HPV16-positive cancers. Germline V lookup: CDR1 MNHEY, CDR2 SMNVEV (reference sequence). This CDR3 spans 14 amino acids. The germline V and J ends were trimmed by 8 bases and 5 bases, with 15 bases remaining between them. Over chemoradiotherapy, repertoires were sampled more than once. Clones were sequenced by immunoSEQ multiplex PCR, and TCRdb holds only the in-frame ones, with some missing. The sample has 1,900 or so clones; 82% are singletons. The source of this sequence is a human donor with HPV-associated anogenital cancer. Specimen: tumor tissue, collected from a patient who underwent chemoradiotherapy. The chain uses TRBV27 and TRBJ1-4; TRBD1 is a possible D gene (6 bases). The CDR3 DNA sequence: TGTGCCAGCGGCCAACAGGGCTTAAATGAAAAACTGTTTTTT. Translating it yields CASGQQGLNEKLFF.